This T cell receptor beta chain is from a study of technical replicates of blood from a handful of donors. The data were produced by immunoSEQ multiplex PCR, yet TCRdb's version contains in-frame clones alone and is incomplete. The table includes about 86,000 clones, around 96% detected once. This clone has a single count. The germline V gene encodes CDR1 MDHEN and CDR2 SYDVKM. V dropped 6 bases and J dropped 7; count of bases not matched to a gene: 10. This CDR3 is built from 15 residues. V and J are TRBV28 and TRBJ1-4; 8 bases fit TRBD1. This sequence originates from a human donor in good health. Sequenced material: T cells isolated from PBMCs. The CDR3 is CASRRSGGLGEKLFF. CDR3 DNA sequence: TGTGCCAGCAGGCGATCAGGGGGCCTAGGTGAAAAACTGTTTTTT.